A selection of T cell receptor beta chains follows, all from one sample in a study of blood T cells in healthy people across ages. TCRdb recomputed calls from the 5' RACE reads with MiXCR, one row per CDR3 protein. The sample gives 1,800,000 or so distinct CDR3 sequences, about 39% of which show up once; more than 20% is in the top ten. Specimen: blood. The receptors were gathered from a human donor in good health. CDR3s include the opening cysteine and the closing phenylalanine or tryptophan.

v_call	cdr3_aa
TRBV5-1	CASSPDREYTDTQYF
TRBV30	CAWKWSGALNTEAFF
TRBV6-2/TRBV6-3	CASSDSDLYNEQFF
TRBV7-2	CASSLGQPPDEQYF
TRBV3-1	CASSRGATEAFF
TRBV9	CTSSGDRGLNEQYF
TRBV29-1	CSVASKLSDTQYF
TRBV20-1	CSAVGPSTDTQYF
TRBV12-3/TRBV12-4	CASSSPTGGTGPVEAFF
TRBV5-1	CASSLTSVSWGTGELFF
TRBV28	CASSLQLGTGGLDEQFF
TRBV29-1	CSGVRGREKLFF
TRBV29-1	CSVSSGWVSEAFF
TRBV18	CASSPPGLADTQYF
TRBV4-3	CASSQEATSRYEQYF
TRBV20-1	CSATRWDSAGDEQFF
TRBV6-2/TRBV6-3	CASSAALAGNQETQYF
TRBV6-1	CASTSLSVPGYEQYF
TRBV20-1	CSVLQGVWRGSYNSPLHF
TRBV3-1	CASSQDLTAPYGYTF
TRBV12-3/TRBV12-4	CASTPRGFSNTEAFF
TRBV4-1	CASSHPGTSGYNEQFF
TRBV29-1	CSVVRGLNTEAFF
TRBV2	CASGSSGEGQPQHF
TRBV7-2	CASSLQGPYEQFF
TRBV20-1	CSARAGTGNHNEQFF
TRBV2	CASTSIGSYGYTF
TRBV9	CASSRGEGTEYEAFF
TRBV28	CASRPTGEATNEKLFF
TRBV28	CARRRGVHNEQFF
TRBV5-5	CASSTRPLNRGIDMVEQFF
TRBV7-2	CASSFWDSRETQYF
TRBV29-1	CSVVRPTGGETQYF
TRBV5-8	CASSLDRGGTAQHF
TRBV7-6	CASSLGGQGENIQYF
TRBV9	CASSVGPWGYNEQFF
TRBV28	CASSPGTPETDTQYF
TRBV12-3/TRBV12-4	CASSLGTGRGYTF
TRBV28	CATREGAAYEQYF